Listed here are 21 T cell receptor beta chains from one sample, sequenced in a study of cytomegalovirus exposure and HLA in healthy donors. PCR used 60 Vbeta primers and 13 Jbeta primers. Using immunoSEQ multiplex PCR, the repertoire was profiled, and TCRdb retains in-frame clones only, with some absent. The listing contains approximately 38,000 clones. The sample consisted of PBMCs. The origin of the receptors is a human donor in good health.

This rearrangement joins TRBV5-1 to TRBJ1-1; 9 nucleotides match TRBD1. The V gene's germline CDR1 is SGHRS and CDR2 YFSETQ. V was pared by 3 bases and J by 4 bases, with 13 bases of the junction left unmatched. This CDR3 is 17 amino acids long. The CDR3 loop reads CASSSGQGGRFGTEAFF. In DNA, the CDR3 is TGCGCCAGCAGCTCGGGACAGGGTGGCCGGTTCGGCACTGAAGCTTTCTTT.

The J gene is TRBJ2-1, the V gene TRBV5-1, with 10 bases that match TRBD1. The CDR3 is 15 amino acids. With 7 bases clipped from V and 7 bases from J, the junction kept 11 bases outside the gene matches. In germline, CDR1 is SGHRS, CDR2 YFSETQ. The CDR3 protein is CASGVRTGGLNEQFF. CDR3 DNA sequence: TGCGCCAGCGGGGTTCGGACAGGGGGTTTGAATGAGCAGTTCTTC. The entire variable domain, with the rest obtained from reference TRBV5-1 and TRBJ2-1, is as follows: KAGVTQTPRYLIKTRGQQVTLSCSPISGHRSVSWYQQTPGQGLQFLFEYFSETQRNKGNFPGRFSGRQFSNSRSEMNVSTLELGDSALYLCASGVRTGGLNEQFFGPGTRLTVL.

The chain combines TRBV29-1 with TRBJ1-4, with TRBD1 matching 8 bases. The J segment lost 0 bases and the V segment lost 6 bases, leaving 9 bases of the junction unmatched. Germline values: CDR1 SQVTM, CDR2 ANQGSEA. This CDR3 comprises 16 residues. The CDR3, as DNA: TGCAGCGTCCGATTGACAGGGGATTCAACTAATGAAAAACTGTTTTTT. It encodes CSVRLTGDSTNEKLFF. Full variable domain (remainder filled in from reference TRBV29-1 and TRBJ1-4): SAVISQKPSRDICQRGTSLTIQCQVDSQVTMMFWYRQQPGQSLTLIATANQGSEATYESGFVIDKFPISRPNLTFSTLTVSNMSPEDSSIYLCSVRLTGDSTNEKLFFGSGTQLSVL.

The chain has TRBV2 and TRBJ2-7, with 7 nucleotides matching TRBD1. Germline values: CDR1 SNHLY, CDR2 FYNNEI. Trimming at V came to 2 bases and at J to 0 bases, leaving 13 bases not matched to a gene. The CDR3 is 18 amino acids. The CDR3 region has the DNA TGTGCCAGCAGTGAAATCCTCCAGGGGGACCGGAGCTCCTACGAGCAGTACTTC. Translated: CASSEILQGDRSSYEQYF.

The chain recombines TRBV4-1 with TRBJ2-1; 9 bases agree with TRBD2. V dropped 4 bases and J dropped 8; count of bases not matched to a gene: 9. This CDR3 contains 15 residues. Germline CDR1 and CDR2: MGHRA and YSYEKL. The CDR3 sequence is CASSPLRGGWDEQFF. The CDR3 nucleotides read TGCGCCAGCAGCCCACTGCGGGGGGGCTGGGATGAGCAGTTCTTC.

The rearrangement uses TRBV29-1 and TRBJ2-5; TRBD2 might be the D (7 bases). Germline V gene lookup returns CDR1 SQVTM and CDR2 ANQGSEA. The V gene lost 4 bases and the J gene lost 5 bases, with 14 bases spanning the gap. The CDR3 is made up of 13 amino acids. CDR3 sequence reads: CSVAGGQGETQYF. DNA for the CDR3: TGCAGCGTTGCGGGGGGTCAGGGGGAGACCCAGTACTTC.

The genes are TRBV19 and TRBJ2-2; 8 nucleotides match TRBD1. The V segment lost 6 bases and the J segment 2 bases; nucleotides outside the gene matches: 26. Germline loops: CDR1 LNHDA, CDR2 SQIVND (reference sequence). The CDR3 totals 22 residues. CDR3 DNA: TGTGCCAGTAGCTTTATACTCGAACGTGGACAGGGAAGACGACTAAACACCGGGGAGCTGTTTTTT. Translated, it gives CASSFILERGQGRRLNTGELFF. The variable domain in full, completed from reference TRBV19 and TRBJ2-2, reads DGGITQSPKYLFRKEGQNVTLSCEQNLNHDAMYWYRQDPGQGLRLIYYSQIVNDFQKGDIAEGYSVSREKKESFPLTVTSAQKNPTAFYLCASSFILERGQGRRLNTGELFFGEGSRLTVL.

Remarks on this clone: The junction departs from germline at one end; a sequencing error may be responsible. The CDR3 DNA reads as TGTGCCAGCAGCTTAGCCCGGGACACCGACTTC. As protein: CASSLARDTDF. V gene TRBV7-9 combines with J gene TRBJ2-5; possibly TRBD1 for D (6 bases). The CDR3 loop spans 11 amino acids. The germline CDR1 and CDR2 sequences are SEHNR and FQNEAQ (reference sequence).

The CDR3 DNA follows: TGCGCCAGCAGCCAAGAGGGGGGGACAGGGGGGTTCAATCAGCCCCAGCATTTT. Its translation is CASSQEGGTGGFNQPQHF. This chain connects TRBV4-1 to TRBJ1-5, with 11 nucleotides matching TRBD1. The CDR3 is 18 amino acids. The germline gives CDR1 MGHRA, CDR2 YSYEKL. V shed 0 bases and J 3 bases; nucleotides not matched to a gene: 7.

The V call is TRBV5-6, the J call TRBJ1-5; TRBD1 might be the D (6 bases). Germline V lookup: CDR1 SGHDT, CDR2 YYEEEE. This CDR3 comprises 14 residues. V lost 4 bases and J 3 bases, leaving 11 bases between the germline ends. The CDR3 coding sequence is TGTGCCAGCAGCCCCGGACAGAACAATCAGCCCCAGCATTTT. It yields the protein CASSPGQNNQPQHF. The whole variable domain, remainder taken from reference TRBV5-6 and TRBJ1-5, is DAGVTQSPTHLIKTRGQQVTLRCSPKSGHDTVSWYQQALGQGPQFIFQYYEEEERQRGNFPDRFSGHQFPNYSSELNVNALLLGDSALYLCASSPGQNNQPQHFGDGTRLSIL.

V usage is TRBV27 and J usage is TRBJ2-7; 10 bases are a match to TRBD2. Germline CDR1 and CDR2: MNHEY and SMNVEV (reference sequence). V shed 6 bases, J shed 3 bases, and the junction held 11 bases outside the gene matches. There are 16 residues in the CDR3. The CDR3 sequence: CASRRSLAGADYEQYF. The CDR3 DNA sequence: TGTGCCAGCAGGCGAAGTCTAGCGGGGGCCGACTACGAGCAGTACTTC.

The CDR3 DNA reads as TGTGCCAGTAGTATAGTATGGAGCGGGGAAGGGGAGACCCAGTACTTC. Its protein is CASSIVWSGEGETQYF. This chain uses TRBV19 with TRBJ2-5; the match to TRBD2 covers 7 bases. Germline trimming cut 1 base from V and 5 bases from J; bases unmatched to any gene: 10. The CDR3 covers 16 residues. The germline CDR1 and CDR2 sequences are LNHDA and SQIVND (reference sequence). The whole variable domain, filled in from reference TRBV19 and TRBJ2-5, reads DGGITQSPKYLFRKEGQNVTLSCEQNLNHDAMYWYRQDPGQGLRLIYYSQIVNDFQKGDIAEGYSVSREKKESFPLTVTSAQKNPTAFYLCASSIVWSGEGETQYFGPGTRLLVL.

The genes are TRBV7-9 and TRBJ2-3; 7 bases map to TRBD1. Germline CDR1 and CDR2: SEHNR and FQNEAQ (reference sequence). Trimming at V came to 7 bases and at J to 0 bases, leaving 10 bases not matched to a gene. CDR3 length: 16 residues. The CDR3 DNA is TGTGCCAGCACCCGACAGGGCCAAGCAAGCACAGATACGCAGTATTTT. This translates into CASTRQGQASTDTQYF.

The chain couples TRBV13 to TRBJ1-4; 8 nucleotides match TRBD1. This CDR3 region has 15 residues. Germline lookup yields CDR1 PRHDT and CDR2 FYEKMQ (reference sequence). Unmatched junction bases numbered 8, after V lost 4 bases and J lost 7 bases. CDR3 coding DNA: TGTGCCAGCAGCTCAGGGGGCGAAGTTGGTGAAAAACTGTTTTTT. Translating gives CASSSGGEVGEKLFF.

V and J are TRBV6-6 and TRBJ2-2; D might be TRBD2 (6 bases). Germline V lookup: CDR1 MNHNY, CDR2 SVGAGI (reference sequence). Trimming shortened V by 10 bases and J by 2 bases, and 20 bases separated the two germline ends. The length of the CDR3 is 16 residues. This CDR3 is CATSPGRGTNTGELFF. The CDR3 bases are TGTGCCACCAGCCCGGGCCGGGGGACCAACACCGGGGAGCTGTTTTTT.

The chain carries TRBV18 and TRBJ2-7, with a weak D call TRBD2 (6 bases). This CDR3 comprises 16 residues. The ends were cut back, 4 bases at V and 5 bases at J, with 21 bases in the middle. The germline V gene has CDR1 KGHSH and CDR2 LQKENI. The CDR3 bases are TGTGCCAGCTCACAAAATGCGGGACTCCGTAGGAACGAGCAGTACTTC. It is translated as CASSQNAGLRRNEQYF.

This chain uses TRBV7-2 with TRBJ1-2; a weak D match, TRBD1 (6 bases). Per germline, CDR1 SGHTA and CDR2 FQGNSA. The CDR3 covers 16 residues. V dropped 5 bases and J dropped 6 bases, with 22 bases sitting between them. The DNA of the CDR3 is TGTGCCAGCAGCCAATCGTACAGGGCGTCTTGGGATGGCTACACCTTC. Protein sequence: CASSQSYRASWDGYTF.

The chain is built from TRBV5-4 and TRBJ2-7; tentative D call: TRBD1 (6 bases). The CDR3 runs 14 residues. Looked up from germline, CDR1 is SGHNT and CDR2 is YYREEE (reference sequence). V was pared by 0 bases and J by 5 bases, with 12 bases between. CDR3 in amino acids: CASSLGARGNEQYF. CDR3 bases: TGTGCCAGCAGCTTGGGAGCGAGGGGGAACGAGCAGTACTTC.

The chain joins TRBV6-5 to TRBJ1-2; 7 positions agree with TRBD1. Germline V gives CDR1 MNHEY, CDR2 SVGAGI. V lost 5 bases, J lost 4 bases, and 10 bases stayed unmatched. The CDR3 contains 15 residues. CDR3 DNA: TGTGCCAGCAGTCCTGGACAGGCCTGGGGCTATGGCTACACCTTC. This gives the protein CASSPGQAWGYGYTF.

The CDR3 here is CASRGMGARNSPLHF. The CDR3 DNA follows: TGTGCCAGCAGGGGGATGGGGGCAAGGAATTCACCCCTCCACTTT. This chain joins TRBV2 and TRBJ1-6; tentative D call: TRBD1 (6 bases). The length of the CDR3 is 15 residues. Trimming took off 6 bases at V and 7 bases at J, with 16 bases between the two ends. Germline V gene data show CDR1 as SNHLY and CDR2 as FYNNEI. Drawing the rest from reference TRBV2 and TRBJ1-6, the complete variable domain is EPEVTQTPSHQVTQMGQEVILRCVPISNHLYFYWYRQILGQKVEFLVSFYNNEISEKSEIFDDQFSVERPDGSNFTLKIRSTKLEDSAMYFCASRGMGARNSPLHFGNGTRLTVT.

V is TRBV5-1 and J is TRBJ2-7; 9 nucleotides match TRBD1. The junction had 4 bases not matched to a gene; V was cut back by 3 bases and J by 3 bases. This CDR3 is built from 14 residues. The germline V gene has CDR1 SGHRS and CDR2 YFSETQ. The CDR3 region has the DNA TGCGCCAGCAGCTCCACAGGGGGCATCTACGAGCAGTACTTC. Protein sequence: CASSSTGGIYEQYF.